Shown below are 21 T cell receptor beta chains from a single sample sequenced in a study of blood T cell repertoires in COVID-19. Using immunoSEQ multiplex PCR, the repertoire was profiled, and TCRdb retains in-frame clones only, with some absent. The sample includes fewer than 300,000 clones, 83% seen only once; the top ten take more than 8%. Sequencing used peripheral blood. All receptors come from a woman in her forties or fifties who had recovered from COVID-19.

This rearrangement joins TRBV6-5 to TRBJ2-1; a weak D match, TRBD1 (6 bases). CDR1 and CDR2 (germline): MNHEY, SVGAGI. There are 14 residues in the CDR3. Trimming removed 0 bases from V and 10 bases from J, with 13 bases in between. The CDR3 sequence is CASSYSPGTWEQFF. The CDR3 DNA reads as TGTGCCAGCAGTTACTCACCAGGGACATGGGAGCAGTTCTTC.

The V and J genes are TRBV19 and TRBJ1-2; a weak D match, TRBD1 (5 bases). Germline CDR1 is LNHDA and CDR2 is SQIVND (reference sequence). The V end was cut by 5 bases, the J end by 4 bases, with 14 bases between. The CDR3 has 14 amino acids. The CDR3 protein is CASSPRVLLYGYTF. CDR3 coding DNA: TGTGCCAGTAGTCCCAGGGTCCTCCTCTATGGCTACACCTTC.

The chain links TRBV18 to TRBJ1-6; 9 bases are a match to TRBD1. The V and J ends lost 3 bases and 7 bases, in that order; junction bases with no gene match: 7. The CDR3 is 16 residues long. The germline CDR1 and CDR2 sequences are KGHSH and LQKENI. CDR3: CASSPQQGAGNSPLHF. In DNA form, the CDR3 reads TGTGCCAGCTCACCTCAACAGGGGGCCGGGAATTCACCCCTCCACTTT.

This clone was detected only a few times. The chain recombines TRBV7-8 with TRBJ2-5, with D maybe TRBD2 (5 bases). The V and J ends lost 8 bases and 5 bases respectively, with 18 bases between them. The CDR3 consists of 14 residues. CDR1 and CDR2 from the germline V gene are SGHVS and FQNEAQ. Here the CDR3 reads CASQATPSGETQYF. CDR3 in DNA: TGTGCCAGCCAGGCGACACCTTCGGGGGAGACCCAGTACTTC. Together with reference TRBV7-8 and TRBJ2-5, the CDR3 gives the full variable domain: GAGVSQSPRYKVAKRGQDVALRCDPISGHVSLFWYQQALGQGPEFLTYFQNEAQLDKSGLPSDRFFAERPEGSVSTLKIQRTQQEDSAVYLCASQATPSGETQYFGPGTRLLVL.

Comments on this clone: Other DNA sequences in this sample translate to the same CDR3. The chain couples TRBV7-3 to TRBJ2-2, with 8 bases identical to TRBD1. Germline CDR1 SGHTA, CDR2 FQGTGA. The length of the CDR3 is 16 residues. The ends lost 3 bases at V and 1 base at J; junction bases unmatched: 4. The CDR3 spells CASSLGGQGNTGELFF. The CDR3 DNA sequence: TGTGCCAGCAGCTTGGGAGGACAGGGGAACACCGGGGAGCTGTTTTTT.

The chain couples TRBV5-1 to TRBJ2-7; maybe TRBD1 (5 bases). This CDR3 is built from 12 residues. Germline V gene data show CDR1 as SGHRS and CDR2 as YFSETQ. V lost 3 bases and J 4 bases, leaving 8 bases between the germline ends. CDR3 loop: CASSSQGYEQYF. The CDR3 coding sequence is TGCGCCAGCAGCTCCCAGGGATACGAGCAGTACTTC.

This clone has only one observation. The chain uses TRBV29-1 and TRBJ1-1; TRBD1 agrees at 9 bases. The CDR3 is 15 amino acids. Germline CDR1 and CDR2: SQVTM and ANQGSEA. With 7 bases clipped from V and 0 bases from J, the junction kept 9 bases outside the gene matches. The CDR3 spells CSGRTGGTLNTEAFF. The CDR3, as DNA: TGCAGCGGACGAACAGGGGGCACGTTGAACACTGAAGCTTTCTTT.

The chain joins TRBV12-3 or TRBV12-4 to TRBJ2-5; D might be TRBD1 (5 bases). Trimming left V 7 bases short and J 2 bases short, with 11 bases between. The CDR3 has 13 amino acids. The CDR3 protein is CASTPGWQETQYF. For the CDR3, the DNA is TGTGCCAGCACCCCAGGGTGGCAAGAGACCCAGTACTTC.

The V call is TRBV10-3, the J call TRBJ2-1, with a tentative D call TRBD1 (5 bases). The CDR3 extends over 15 amino acids. Trimming took off 6 bases at V and 3 bases at J, with 15 bases between the two ends. Germline CDR1 and CDR2: ENHRY and SYGVKD. The CDR3 nucleotides are TGTGCCATCAGGCCCGAAGGGGCGGACTACAATGAGCAGTTCTTC. Translation: CAIRPEGADYNEQFF.

J is TRBJ1-3 and V is TRBV4-3; TRBD1 matches at 12 bases. Germline V gene data show CDR1 as LGHNA and CDR2 as YSLEER. This CDR3 spans 19 amino acids. V lost 0 bases, J lost 2 bases, and 8 bases stayed unmatched. In DNA form, the CDR3 reads TGCGCCAGCAGCCAAGACGGGACAGGGGGCAATGGTGCTGGAAACACCATATATTTT. This sequence encodes CASSQDGTGGNGAGNTIYF.

The chain employs TRBV11-1 and TRBJ1-1; 9 bases fit TRBD1. The CDR3 has 14 amino acids. V was clipped by 3 bases and J by 5 bases; unmatched bases: 4. Germline assignment: CDR1 SGHAT and CDR2 FQDESV (reference sequence). The CDR3 DNA reads as TGTGCCAGCAGCTTTCCGGACAGGGGTACTGAAGCTTTCTTT. Amino acid sequence: CASSFPDRGTEAFF.

The V call is TRBV29-1, the J call TRBJ1-2, with a tentative D call TRBD1 (5 bases). This CDR3 has 11 residues. V lost 5 bases and J lost 8, with 12 bases in between. Germline assignment: CDR1 SQVTM and CDR2 ANQGSEA. The CDR3 is CSVLDTVGYTF. CDR3 in DNA: TGCAGCGTTTTGGACACCGTGGGCTACACCTTC. Full variable domain (missing parts from reference TRBV29-1 and TRBJ1-2): SAVISQKPSRDICQRGTSLTIQCQVDSQVTMMFWYRQQPGQSLTLIATANQGSEATYESGFVIDKFPISRPNLTFSTLTVSNMSPEDSSIYLCSVLDTVGYTFGSGTRLTVV.

This clone was recorded only once. The genes are TRBV6-2 or TRBV6-3 and TRBJ1-1; 7 bases agree with TRBD1. Germline V gene data show CDR1 as MNHEY and CDR2 as SVGEGT. The V gene end was trimmed by 6 bases and the J gene end by 3 bases; junction bases not matched to a gene: 7. The CDR3 is made up of 14 amino acids. The CDR3 bases are TGTGCCAGCAGCCTACAGGGGAAACACACTGAAGCTTTCTTT. Protein: CASSLQGKHTEAFF.

This CDR3 reads CASSSRLAGKQETQYF. CDR3 nucleotide sequence: TGTGCCAGCAGTTCGCGACTAGCGGGGAAGCAAGAGACCCAGTACTTC. The chain joins TRBV6-2 or TRBV6-3 to TRBJ2-5, with TRBD2 matching over 11 bases. The germline V gene encodes CDR1 MNHEY and CDR2 SVGEGT. Losses at the gene ends were 4 bases for V and 2 bases for J; bases not matched to a gene: 6. CDR3 length: 16 residues.

The chain joins TRBV27 to TRBJ2-5, with 11 bases aligning to TRBD2. The V gene's germline CDR1 is MNHEY and CDR2 SMNVEV (reference sequence). V trimming: 0 bases; J trimming: 5 bases; junction bases outside the gene matches: 2. This CDR3 is built from 15 residues. CDR3 region: CASSLSGLAGETQYF. In DNA form, the CDR3 reads TGTGCCAGCAGTTTATCCGGACTAGCGGGTGAGACCCAGTACTTC.

V and J are TRBV11-1 and TRBJ2-3, with D possibly matching TRBD1 (5 bases). Germline values: CDR1 SGHAT, CDR2 FQDESV (reference sequence). The V end was cut by 6 bases, the J end by 1 base, with 14 bases between. The CDR3 has 15 amino acids. The CDR3 bases are TGTGCCAGCAGTTATCCACAGGCCGGCACAGATACGCAGTATTTT. Its protein is CASSYPQAGTDTQYF.

Details on this clone: Within the sample, other DNA sequences also encode this same CDR3. The chain joins TRBV6-5 to TRBJ2-3; 9 positions agree with TRBD2. Germline V CDR1 and CDR2: MNHEY, SVGAGI. The CDR3 runs 15 residues. Trimming at V came to 6 bases and at J to 3 bases, leaving 7 bases not matched to a gene. The CDR3 DNA reads as TGTGCCAGCAGGTCCCTTGCGGGGGGGACAGATACGCAGTATTTT. This codes for CASRSLAGGTDTQYF.

The chain links TRBV7-8 to TRBJ1-5, with 9 nucleotides matching TRBD1. The ends lost 5 bases at V and 1 base at J; junction bases unmatched: 6. Germline CDR1 reads SGHVS; CDR2 reads FQNEAQ. The CDR3 is 16 residues long. The CDR3 region has the DNA TGTGCCAGCAGCCGGACAGGGGTTCAGAGCAATCAGCCCCAGCATTTT. Translating gives CASSRTGVQSNQPQHF. Full variable domain (outside the CDR3, taken from reference TRBV7-8 and TRBJ1-5): GAGVSQSPRYKVAKRGQDVALRCDPISGHVSLFWYQQALGQGPEFLTYFQNEAQLDKSGLPSDRFFAERPEGSVSTLKIQRTQQEDSAVYLCASSRTGVQSNQPQHFGDGTRLSIL.

A single count supports this clone. The chain recombines TRBV28 with TRBJ1-2, with D perhaps matching TRBD1 (6 bases). This CDR3 contains 15 residues. The germline V and J ends were trimmed by 8 bases and 5 bases, with 21 bases remaining between them. Germline lookup yields CDR1 MDHEN and CDR2 SYDVKM. The CDR3 region is CASLRGGALGYGYTF. The CDR3, as DNA: TGTGCCAGCCTCCGAGGGGGGGCCCTTGGGTATGGCTACACCTTC.

This chain connects TRBV7-8 to TRBJ2-2, with 11 bases matching TRBD2. The V segment lost 5 bases and the J segment 2 bases; nucleotides outside the gene matches: 13. Germline CDR1 reads SGHVS; CDR2 reads FQNEAQ. The CDR3 runs to 19 residues. The CDR3 sequence: CASSPRTSGPPPNTGELFF. The CDR3, as DNA: TGTGCCAGCAGCCCTCGGACTAGCGGGCCACCCCCAAACACCGGGGAGCTGTTTTTT.

The CDR3 DNA reads as TGTGCCAGCAACCCGGGACAGAGCTATGGCTACACCTTC. It encodes CASNPGQSYGYTF. V usage is TRBV5-8 and J usage is TRBJ1-2, with 7 nucleotides matching TRBD1. The CDR3 has 13 amino acids. Germline V gene sequence: CDR1 SGHTS, CDR2 YDEGEE. V was clipped by 6 bases and J by 4 bases; unmatched bases: 6.